The 29 T cell receptor beta chains below all came from one sample that was sequenced in a study of beta chain features in type 1 diabetes. Expressed TCRB transcripts were sequenced because the isolated RNA had all been reverse transcribed beforehand. Clones were read by immunoSEQ multiplex PCR, and TCRdb kept only the in-frame ones, dropping some. The sample has around 690,000 clones, about an eighth seen once. Whole-study results and caveats: Among patients with Type 1 diabetes, TCRB CDR3s were moderately but significantly shorter in every one of the four CD4+ subsets.

For these receptors, no antigen is known. Sequencing input: naive CD4+ T cells from blood. The receptor set was obtained from a man aged 25-45 years with type 1 diabetes.

This clone was observed a handful of times. The rearrangement links TRBV4-3 to TRBJ2-5; D is perhaps TRBD2 (6 bases). Germline V gives CDR1 LGHNA, CDR2 YSLEER. Trimming stripped 0 bases from V and 5 bases from J, with 13 bases between. The length of the CDR3 is 15 residues. The DNA of the CDR3 is TGCGCCAGCAGCCAAGATGCACAGGAGGGCGAGACCCAGTACTTC. This translates into CASSQDAQEGETQYF.

The gene calls are TRBV4-3 and TRBJ1-1; the D is unclear. CDR3 length equals 11 residues. V lost 11 bases, J lost 7 bases, and 14 bases lay in between. Germline V gene data show CDR1 as LGHNA and CDR2 as YSLEER. The CDR3 DNA reads as TGCGCCGGGCAAAGGGTTGATGAAGCTTTCTTT. This translates into CAGQRVDEAFF.

This clone was seen only a few times. The chain couples TRBV11-2 to TRBJ1-4; possibly TRBD1 for D (5 bases). Trimming removed 5 bases at V and 10 bases at J, with 11 bases between. Germline CDR1 SGHAT, CDR2 FQNNGV. The CDR3 runs to 12 residues. The CDR3 protein is CASSPGTGKLFF. CDR3 in DNA: TGTGCCAGCAGCCCCGGGACGGGAAAACTGTTTTTT.

The gene calls are TRBV4-2 and TRBJ1-5; D remains ambiguous. Deletions cut 5 bases from V and 9 bases from J, with 17 bases between. CDR3 length: 14 residues. Germline CDR1 is LGHNA and CDR2 is YNFKEQ. The DNA for the CDR3 is TGTGCCAGCAGCGGAACACTGATCCAATCGCCCCAGCATTTT. Amino acids: CASSGTLIQSPQHF.

V and J are TRBV2 and TRBJ1-2; TRBD1 matches 8 bases. Germline CDR1 SNHLY, CDR2 FYNNEI. This CDR3 region has 13 residues. The V gene end was trimmed by 2 bases and the J gene end by 6 bases; junction bases not matched to a gene: 2. CDR3 in DNA: TGTGCCAGCAGTGAATGGACAGGGAATGGCTACACCTTC. Its translation is CASSEWTGNGYTF.

This chain joins TRBV30 and TRBJ1-5; no clear D gene. CDR1 is GTSNPN, CDR2 SVGIG, per germline (reference sequence). This CDR3 region has 12 residues. Trimming removed 3 bases from V and 5 bases from J, with 8 bases in between. The CDR3 nucleotides read TGTGCCTGGAGCGTCAACCATCAGCCCCAGCATTTT. As protein: CAWSVNHQPQHF.

The V call is TRBV11-2, the J call TRBJ2-1; possible D gene TRBD1, 5 bases. CDR3 length: 14 amino acids. Germline V lookup: CDR1 SGHAT, CDR2 FQNNGV. Trimming shortened V by 1 base and J by 9 bases, and 13 bases separated the two germline ends. In nucleotides, the CDR3 is TGTGCCAGCAGCTTAGGGGGCAGAGTTAGTGAGCAGTTCTTC. Amino acid sequence: CASSLGGRVSEQFF. Full variable domain (remainder filled in from reference TRBV11-2 and TRBJ2-1): EAGVAQSPRYKIIEKRQSVAFWCNPISGHATLYWYQQILGQGPKLLIQFQNNGVVDDSQLPKDRFSAERLKGVDSTLKIQPAKLEDSAVYLCASSLGGRVSEQFFGPGTRLTVL.

The sample holds a few counts of this clone. The V call is TRBV15, the J call TRBJ2-5, with D possibly matching TRBD1 (5 bases). The CDR3 runs 14 residues. CDR1 and CDR2 from the germline V gene are LNHNV and YYDKDF (reference sequence). V lost 1 base and J 4 bases, leaving 10 bases between the germline ends. The CDR3: CATSRGGNAETQYF. As DNA, the CDR3 is TGTGCCACCAGCAGAGGGGGCAATGCAGAGACCCAGTACTTC.

The V call is TRBV7-8, the J call TRBJ2-5; TRBD2 matches at 10 bases. This CDR3 region has 16 residues. V gave up 3 bases and J gave up 0 bases; unmatched junction bases: 4. Germline assignment: CDR1 SGHVS and CDR2 FQNEAQ. CDR3 protein: CASSFGGLANQETQYF. CDR3 sequence (DNA): TGTGCCAGCAGCTTCGGGGGACTAGCGAACCAAGAGACCCAGTACTTC. The full variable domain, in which reference TRBV7-8 and TRBJ2-5 provide the parts outside the CDR3, is GAGVSQSPRYKVAKRGQDVALRCDPISGHVSLFWYQQALGQGPEFLTYFQNEAQLDKSGLPSDRFFAERPEGSVSTLKIQRTQQEDSAVYLCASSFGGLANQETQYFGPGTRLLVL.

This clone was seen only a few times. The chain combines TRBV10-3 with TRBJ2-1, with TRBD1 matching 11 bases. The CDR3 has 16 residues. The ends lost 10 bases at V and 7 bases at J; junction bases unmatched: 15. CDR1 is ENHRY and CDR2 is SYGVKD in the germline V gene. The CDR3 DNA follows: TGTGCCACCGACTCCTGGACAGGGGGCTTGGGGAATGAGCAGTTCTTC. Translation: CATDSWTGGLGNEQFF.

This clone was seen a handful of times. J is TRBJ1-2 and V is TRBV2; unclear D gene. The V gene's germline CDR1 is SNHLY and CDR2 FYNNEI. This CDR3 region has 13 residues. Deletions cut 4 bases from V and 8 bases from J, with 14 bases between. In DNA, the CDR3 is TGTGCCAGCAGTGTGACTGAAGGGTACGGCTACACCTTC. It is translated as CASSVTEGYGYTF.

J is TRBJ2-3 and V is TRBV5-4; no firm D call. The germline gives CDR1 SGHNT, CDR2 YYREEE (reference sequence). The CDR3 is 14 residues long. The germline V and J ends were trimmed by 4 bases and 4 bases, with 13 bases remaining between them. This CDR3 reads CASSATSSPDTQYF. The CDR3, as DNA: TGTGCCAGCAGCGCGACTTCCTCCCCAGATACGCAGTATTTT.

This clone was detected only a few times. J is TRBJ2-7 and V is TRBV2; 8 bases fit TRBD1. The CDR3 runs 13 residues. Trimming took 6 bases from V and 3 from J; bases not matched to a gene: 4. Germline CDR1 SNHLY, CDR2 FYNNEI. CDR3 loop: CASRPDRDYEQYF. For the CDR3, the DNA is TGTGCCAGCAGACCGGACAGGGACTACGAGCAGTACTTC.

This clone was observed a few times. A much larger clone sits a single nucleotide away, making a read error possible. Other DNA sequences in this specimen translate into the identical CDR3. The rearrangement joins TRBV11-3 to TRBJ2-5; D call uncertain. The V end was cut by 4 bases, the J end by 1 base, with 1 base between. Germline V gene data show CDR1 as SGHNT and CDR2 as YENEEA. This CDR3 is 11 amino acids long. In DNA, the CDR3 is TGTGCCAGCAGCTCCCAAGAGACCCAGTACTTC. The encoded protein is CASSSQETQYF.

This clone was observed a handful of times. The chain carries TRBV6-5 and TRBJ1-4; 9 bases are shared with TRBD1. J was trimmed by 4 bases and V by 6 bases; bases with no gene match: 3. Germline lookup yields CDR1 MNHEY and CDR2 SVGAGI. This CDR3 is built from 14 residues. The CDR3 region is CASRDRGGNEKLFF. For the CDR3, the DNA is TGTGCCAGCAGGGACAGGGGCGGTAATGAAAAACTGTTTTTT.

This clone appeared a few times. The CDR3 DNA sequence: TGTGCCAGCACCCGAACTAGCGGCACAGATACGCAGTATTTT. Amino acids: CASTRTSGTDTQYF. This rearrangement joins TRBV7-9 to TRBJ2-3, with 7 bases fitting TRBD2. This CDR3 is 14 amino acids long. Per germline, CDR1 SEHNR and CDR2 FQNEAQ (reference sequence). The V segment lost 7 bases and the J segment 1 base; nucleotides outside the gene matches: 5.

The chain uses TRBV11-3 and TRBJ1-2, with TRBD1 identical over 11 bases. The trim removed 5 bases at V and 7 bases at J, leaving 9 bases unmatched. Germline values: CDR1 SGHNT, CDR2 YENEEA. This CDR3 comprises 15 residues. CDR3 DNA: TGTGCCAGCAGCGCCAGGACAGGGGGCGCGAGTGGCTACACCTTC. It yields the protein CASSARTGGASGYTF.

This clone was observed a handful of times. The V call is TRBV4-3, the J call TRBJ1-2; D remains unclear. V was pared by 1 base and J by 2 bases, with 2 bases between. Germline V CDR1 and CDR2: LGHNA, YSLEER. This CDR3 is built from 12 residues. The CDR3 sequence: CASSQANYGYTF. The CDR3 DNA reads TGCGCCAGCAGCCAAGCGAACTATGGCTACACCTTC.

This clone was picked up a small number of times. V is TRBV6-1 and J is TRBJ2-7; D tentatively reads TRBD1 or TRBD2 (5 bases each). The V end was cut by 6 bases, the J end by 1 base, with 16 bases between. The germline V gene encodes CDR1 MNHNS and CDR2 SASEGT. The CDR3 spans 15 residues. The CDR3 DNA sequence: TGTGCCAGCAGCCCCGGGACGGCGTCTTCCTACGAGCAGTACTTC. It yields the protein CASSPGTASSYEQYF.

The rearrangement uses TRBV30 and TRBJ2-1; D remains ambiguous. From germline, CDR1 is GTSNPN and CDR2 SVGIG (reference sequence). The CDR3 is 15 amino acids. The ends were cut back, 0 bases at V and 2 bases at J, with 11 bases in the middle. CDR3 protein: CAWSVPGTPYNEQFF. The CDR3, as DNA: TGTGCCTGGAGTGTACCGGGTACCCCCTACAATGAGCAGTTCTTC.

The chain combines TRBV18 with TRBJ1-6, with TRBD1 matching over 9 bases. The germline V gene has CDR1 KGHSH and CDR2 LQKENI. There are 13 residues in the CDR3. V shed 8 bases, J shed 10 bases, and the junction held 6 bases outside the gene matches. The CDR3 DNA sequence: TGTGCCAGCCAGGGACAGGGTAGATCACCCCTCCACTTT. The encoded protein is CASQGQGRSPLHF. Drawing the rest from reference TRBV18 and TRBJ1-6, the complete variable domain is NAGVMQNPRHLVRRRGQEARLRCSPMKGHSHVYWYRQLPEEGLKFMVYLQKENIIDESGMPKERFSAEFPKEGPSILRIQQVVRGDSAAYFCASQGQGRSPLHFGNGTRLTVT.

The rearrangement links TRBV9 to TRBJ2-2; tentatively, D is TRBD2 (6 bases). Per the germline V gene, CDR1 is SGDLS and CDR2 is YYNGEE. V was clipped by 0 bases and J by 6 bases, with 9 bases between them. There are 14 residues in the CDR3. CDR3 region: CASSVDRRAGELFF. The CDR3 region has the DNA TGTGCCAGCAGCGTAGATCGGAGGGCCGGGGAGCTGTTTTTT.

The chain uses TRBV10-3 and TRBJ2-3, with 9 bases lining up with TRBD2. The CDR3 consists of 14 residues. V shed 10 bases, J shed 4 bases, and the junction held 9 bases outside the gene matches. CDR1 is ENHRY and CDR2 is SYGVKD in the germline V gene. The DNA of the CDR3 is TGTGCCAGCTCCCCGGGACTAGCTTCAGATACGCAGTATTTT. Residues: CASSPGLASDTQYF.

V gene TRBV2 combines with J gene TRBJ2-7, with 7 bases identical to TRBD1. Trimming cost V 5 bases and J 7 bases; bases outside gene matches: 5. Germline V gene sequence: CDR1 SNHLY, CDR2 FYNNEI. The length of the CDR3 is 12 residues. As DNA, the CDR3 is TGTGCCAGCAGTTCGCAGGGGGAAGAGCAGTACTTC. This translates into CASSSQGEEQYF.

The rearrangement uses TRBV11-2 and TRBJ2-7, with 7 bases lining up with TRBD1. The CDR3 spans 12 residues. Germline assignment: CDR1 SGHAT and CDR2 FQNNGV. V gave up 9 bases and J gave up 7 bases; unmatched junction bases: 9. CDR3 amino acids: CASSYRGREQYF. DNA for the CDR3: TGTGCCAGTTCCTACAGGGGTCGGGAGCAGTACTTC.

This clone showed up just a few times. The chain links TRBV6-6 to TRBJ2-7; tentative D call: TRBD1 (5 bases). This CDR3 contains 11 residues. CDR1 is MNHNY, CDR2 SVGAGI, per germline (reference sequence). Between the trimmed V and J ends, which lost 6 bases and 6 bases, there was a span of 9 bases. DNA of the CDR3: TGTGCCAGCAGCCCTCAGGGCGAGCAGTACTTC. This gives the protein CASSPQGEQYF.

This clone came up a few times. J is TRBJ2-3 and V is TRBV9; the D call may be TRBD1 or TRBD2 (5 bases each). V gave up 0 bases and J gave up 4 bases, with 9 bases separating them. This CDR3 spans 14 amino acids. CDR1 is SGDLS and CDR2 is YYNGEE in the germline V gene. CDR3: CASSVDGGSDTQYF. Here the CDR3 DNA reads TGTGCCAGCAGCGTAGATGGGGGATCAGATACGCAGTATTTT.

In this sample, this clone turned up a few times. The chain has TRBV2 and TRBJ2-3, with D maybe TRBD1 (7 bases). CDR3 length: 15 amino acids. V gave up 5 bases and J gave up 2 bases, with 14 bases separating them. The V gene's germline CDR1 is SNHLY and CDR2 FYNNEI. The CDR3 is CASSPGGTVTDTQYF. The CDR3 DNA follows: TGTGCCAGCAGTCCAGGAGGGACAGTCACAGATACGCAGTATTTT.

This clone came up a few times. The genes are TRBV6-6 and TRBJ1-1; unclear D gene. CDR3 length: 15 amino acids. CDR1 is MNHNY and CDR2 is SVGAGI in the germline V gene (reference sequence). Trimming removed 0 bases at V and 3 bases at J, with 11 bases between. The CDR3 sequence: CASSYSSGLDTEAFF. CDR3 DNA sequence: TGTGCCAGCAGTTACTCGAGTGGCTTAGACACTGAAGCTTTCTTT.